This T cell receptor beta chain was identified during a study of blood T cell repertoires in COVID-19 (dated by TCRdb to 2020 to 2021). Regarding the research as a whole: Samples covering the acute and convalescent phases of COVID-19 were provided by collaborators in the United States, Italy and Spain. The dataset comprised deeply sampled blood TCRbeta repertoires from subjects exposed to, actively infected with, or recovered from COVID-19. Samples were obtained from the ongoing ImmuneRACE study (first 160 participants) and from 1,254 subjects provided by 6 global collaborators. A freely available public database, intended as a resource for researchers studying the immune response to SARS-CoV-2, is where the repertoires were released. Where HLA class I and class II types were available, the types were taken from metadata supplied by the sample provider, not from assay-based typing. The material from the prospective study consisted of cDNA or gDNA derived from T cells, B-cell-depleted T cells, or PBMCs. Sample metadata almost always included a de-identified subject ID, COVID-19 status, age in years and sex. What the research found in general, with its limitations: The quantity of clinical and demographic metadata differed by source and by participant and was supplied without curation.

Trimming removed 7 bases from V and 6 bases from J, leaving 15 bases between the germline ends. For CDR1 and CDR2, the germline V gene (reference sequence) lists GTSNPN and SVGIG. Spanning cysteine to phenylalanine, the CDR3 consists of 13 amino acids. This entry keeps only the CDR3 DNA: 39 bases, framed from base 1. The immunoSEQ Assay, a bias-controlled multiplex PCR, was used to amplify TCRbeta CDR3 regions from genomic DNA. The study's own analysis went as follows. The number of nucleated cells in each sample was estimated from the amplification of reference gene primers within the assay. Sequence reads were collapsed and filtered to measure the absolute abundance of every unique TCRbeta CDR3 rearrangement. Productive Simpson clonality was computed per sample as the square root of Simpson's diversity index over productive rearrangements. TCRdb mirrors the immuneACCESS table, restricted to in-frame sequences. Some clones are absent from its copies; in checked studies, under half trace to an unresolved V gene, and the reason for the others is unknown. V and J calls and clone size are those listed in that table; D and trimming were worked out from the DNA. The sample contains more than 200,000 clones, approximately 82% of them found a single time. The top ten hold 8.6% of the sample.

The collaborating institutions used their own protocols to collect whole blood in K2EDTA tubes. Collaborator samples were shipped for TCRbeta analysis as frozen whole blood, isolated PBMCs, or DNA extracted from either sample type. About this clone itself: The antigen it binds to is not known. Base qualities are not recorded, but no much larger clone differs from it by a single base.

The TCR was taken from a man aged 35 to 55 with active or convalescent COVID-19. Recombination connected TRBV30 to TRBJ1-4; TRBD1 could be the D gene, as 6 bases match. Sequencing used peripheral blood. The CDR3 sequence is CASRTDYYEKLFF. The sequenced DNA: TGTGCCTCGCGGACAGATTACTATGAAAAACTGTTTTTT.